One sample yielded the 2 T cell receptor beta chains listed below, sequenced in a study of cytomegalovirus exposure and HLA in healthy donors. 13 Jbeta primers and 60 Vbeta primers were used for the PCR. The table came from immunoSEQ multiplex PCR; TCRdb's copy has only in-frame clones and leaves some out. The table lists 65,000 to 95,000 clones, about 77% of them singletons, with 3.3% in the top ten. Sequencing was carried out using PBMCs. The receptor source for this set is a man aged 50 or older in good health and CMV-seronegative.

This sequence joins TRBV30 and TRBJ1-2; D remains ambiguous. CDR3 length equals 11 residues. Trimming cost V 3 bases and J 4 bases, with 6 bases left between them. In germline, CDR1 is GTSNPN, CDR2 SVGIG (reference sequence). For the CDR3, the DNA is TGTGCCTGGAGCCGGGTCTATGGCTACACCTTC. It is translated as CAWSRVYGYTF.

Worth noting for this clone: The same CDR3 is also encoded by other DNA sequences in this sample. CDR3 in amino acids: CASSLQGMNTEAFF. CDR3 bases: TGCGCCAGCAGCTTGCAGGGGATGAACACTGAAGCTTTCTTT. This chain joins TRBV5-1 and TRBJ1-1; possible D gene TRBD1, 6 bases. The CDR3 loop spans 14 amino acids. Trimming took off 1 base at V and 0 bases at J, with 7 bases between the two ends. Germline V lookup: CDR1 SGHRS, CDR2 YFSETQ.